What follows are 29 T cell receptor beta chains derived from one specimen sequenced in a study of blood T cell repertoires in COVID-19 (dated by TCRdb to the early 2020s). Receptor libraries were prepared by the immunoSEQ multiplex PCR assay. TCRdb obtained this table from immuneACCESS and retained in-frame rearrangements with V and J assigned. These tables miss some clones; where compared with another copy, unresolved V genes account for less than half of the shortfall, and the remainder is unexplained. Counted in this sample were a few hundred thousand clones; 85% to 90% of them appeared once. Around 1.6% of the sample goes to the ten largest clones. Input material: PBMCs or T cells enriched from blood (not recorded which). The receptors shown here come from a woman aged 45-60 years who had recovered from COVID-19.

The chain carries TRBV30 and TRBJ2-3; maybe TRBD1 (6 bases). Trimming stripped 2 bases from V and 3 bases from J, with 6 bases between. The CDR3 runs 12 residues. Germline values: CDR1 GTSNPN, CDR2 SVGIG (reference sequence). The CDR3 sequence: CAWSTGTDTQYF. In nucleotides, the CDR3 is TGTGCCTGGAGTACAGGGACAGATACGCAGTATTTT.

This chain links TRBV11-2 with TRBJ2-5, with D perhaps TRBD1 (8 bases). Per the germline V gene, CDR1 is SGHAT and CDR2 is FQNNGV. This CDR3 comprises 15 residues. Trimming took off 1 base at V and 7 bases at J, with 16 bases between the two ends. CDR3: CASSLGGQGGGTQYF. CDR3 DNA: TGTGCCAGCAGCTTAGGTGGACAGGGCGGGGGGACCCAGTACTTC.

This sequence joins TRBV10-3 and TRBJ2-7; D is ambiguous. V shed 0 bases and J shed 3 bases, with 12 bases lying between them. Germline values: CDR1 ENHRY, CDR2 SYGVKD. This CDR3 has 15 amino acids. The CDR3 sequence: CAISESLLRDYEQYF. As DNA, the CDR3 is TGTGCCATCAGTGAGTCGCTATTACGAGACTACGAGCAGTACTTC.

The chain is built from TRBV7-9 and TRBJ2-2; TRBD2 might be the D (5 bases). Germline assignment: CDR1 SEHNR and CDR2 FQNEAQ (reference sequence). The CDR3 length is 16 residues. Trimming cost V 1 base and J 0 bases, with 9 bases left between them. In DNA, the CDR3 is TGTGCCAGCAGCTTAGGTCCCGGGGCGAACACCGGGGAGCTGTTTTTT. Its protein product is CASSLGPGANTGELFF.

The chain is built from TRBV19 and TRBJ2-1; 8 positions match TRBD2. Germline assignment: CDR1 LNHDA and CDR2 SQIVND (reference sequence). This CDR3 region has 15 residues. Germline trimming cut 5 bases from V and 0 bases from J; bases unmatched to any gene: 3. In DNA, the CDR3 is TGTGCCAGTAGTCCACTAGCGGCCTCCTACAATGAGCAGTTCTTC. Translated, it gives CASSPLAASYNEQFF.

The CDR3 sequence is CASSLSSRLRTAKRSNQPQHF. The CDR3 DNA reads as TGTGCCAGCAGTTTATCGTCCAGACTGAGGACAGCGAAGAGAAGCAATCAGCCCCAGCATTTT. The chain links TRBV27 to TRBJ1-5, with D possibly being TRBD1 (6 bases). Germline lookup yields CDR1 MNHEY and CDR2 SMNVEV (reference sequence). Trimming stripped 0 bases from V and 1 base from J, with 25 bases between. The CDR3 sequence is 21 residues long.

The V and J genes are TRBV5-1 and TRBJ2-7; 13 positions match TRBD2. The ends lost 4 bases at V and 6 bases at J; junction bases unmatched: 10. The CDR3 has 16 residues. Per germline, CDR1 SGHRS and CDR2 YFSETQ. The CDR3: CASSPPGLAGTGEQYF. The CDR3 nucleotides are TGCGCCAGCAGCCCGCCGGGACTAGCGGGGACGGGCGAGCAGTACTTC.

The rearrangement links TRBV9 to TRBJ1-3, with TRBD1 as a possible D gene (6 bases). The V and J ends lost 0 bases and 7 bases respectively, with 14 bases between them. This CDR3 is built from 15 residues. Germline V gene sequence: CDR1 SGDLS, CDR2 YYNGEE. CDR3 sequence: CASSVGPGQLNTIYF. CDR3 coding DNA: TGTGCCAGCAGCGTAGGTCCGGGACAACTCAACACCATATATTTT.

The chain uses TRBV27 and TRBJ1-1, with 7 nucleotides matching TRBD1. CDR3 length: 16 residues. The V gene end was trimmed by 4 bases and the J gene end by 2 bases; junction bases not matched to a gene: 10. Germline V lookup: CDR1 MNHEY, CDR2 SMNVEV (reference sequence). The CDR3 sequence is CASSSIPQGHNTEAFF. The CDR3 DNA sequence: TGTGCCAGCAGTTCCATACCACAGGGGCACAACACTGAAGCTTTCTTT.

The chain couples TRBV25-1 to TRBJ1-1; perhaps TRBD1 as D (6 bases). Deletions cut 7 bases from V and 4 bases from J, with 10 bases between. The CDR3 loop spans 12 amino acids. Germline CDR1 MGHDK, CDR2 SYGVNS. This chain's CDR3 is CASIGGLTEAFF. CDR3 DNA: TGTGCCAGCATCGGGGGGCTCACTGAAGCTTTCTTT.

The chain combines TRBV5-1 with TRBJ2-7, with D perhaps TRBD1 (6 bases). Germline loops: CDR1 SGHRS, CDR2 YFSETQ. This CDR3 contains 15 residues. V was clipped by 0 bases and J by 1 base, with 11 bases between them. In nucleotides, the CDR3 is TGCGCCAGCAGCTTGGGACAGGCAAAATCCTACGAGCAGTACTTC. It codes for CASSLGQAKSYEQYF.

This chain connects TRBV7-2 to TRBJ1-2, with 7 bases identical to TRBD1. The CDR3 has 14 amino acids. The V and J ends lost 4 bases and 7 bases, in that order; junction bases with no gene match: 9. Germline V lookup: CDR1 SGHTA, CDR2 FQGNSA. CDR3: CASSSYQDRSGYTF. For the CDR3, the DNA is TGTGCCAGCAGCTCTTATCAGGACAGGTCTGGCTACACCTTC. The full variable domain, in which reference TRBV7-2 and TRBJ1-2 provide the parts outside the CDR3, is GAGVSQSPSNKVTEKGKDVELRCDPISGHTALYWYRQSLGQGLEFLIYFQGNSAPDKSGLPSDRFSAERTGGSVSTLTIQRTQQEDSAVYLCASSSYQDRSGYTFGSGTRLTVV.

The chain uses TRBV6-5 and TRBJ1-2; unclear D gene. Trimming left V 0 bases short and J 0 bases short, with 11 bases between. From germline, CDR1 is MNHEY and CDR2 SVGAGI. This CDR3 has 16 residues. CDR3 amino acids: CASSYSSVASNYGYTF. CDR3 nucleotides: TGTGCCAGCAGTTACTCGTCGGTCGCCTCTAACTATGGCTACACCTTC.

The chain links TRBV28 to TRBJ1-5, with no clear D. The CDR3 totals 16 residues. Germline CDR1 and CDR2: MDHEN and SYDVKM. V was shortened by 2 bases and J by 0 bases, with 11 bases between the two germline ends. The CDR3 loop reads CASSLIGDYSNQPQHF. Written as DNA, the CDR3 is TGTGCCAGCAGTTTAATAGGAGATTATAGCAATCAGCCCCAGCATTTT.

The chain has TRBV12-5 and TRBJ2-1; no clear D gene. Germline CDR1 LGHNT, CDR2 FRNRAP. The ends were cut back, 9 bases at V and 2 bases at J, with 17 bases in the middle. The CDR3 is 15 amino acids. CDR3 DNA: TGTGCTAGCCTTGACTCTCTATTCACCTACAATGAGCAGTTCTTC. Translating gives CASLDSLFTYNEQFF. Drawing the rest from reference TRBV12-5 and TRBJ2-1, the complete variable domain is DARVTQTPRHKVTEMGQEVTMRCQPILGHNTVFWYRQTMMQGLELLAYFRNRAPLDDSGMPKDRFSAEMPDATLATLKIQPSEPRDSAVYFCASLDSLFTYNEQFFGPGTRLTVL.

Only one count was recorded for this clone. The chain employs TRBV4-1 and TRBJ2-3, with a possible D match to TRBD2 (7 bases). Looked up from germline, CDR1 is MGHRA and CDR2 is YSYEKL. Trimming stripped 1 base from V and 0 bases from J, with 14 bases between. This CDR3 is built from 17 residues. The CDR3 nucleotides are TGCGCCAGCAGCCAAGTAGGGGGGAGGGAAAGCACAGATACGCAGTATTTT. Its protein is CASSQVGGRESTDTQYF.

This chain uses TRBV28 with TRBJ1-3, with D maybe TRBD1 (6 bases). The CDR3 has 15 residues. Trimming took off 6 bases at V and 0 bases at J, with 12 bases between the two ends. Germline V CDR1 and CDR2: MDHEN, SYDVKM. DNA for the CDR3: TGTGCCAGCAGATACCGGGACACCTCTGGAAACACCATATATTTT. Its translation: CASRYRDTSGNTIYF.

This chain links TRBV5-1 with TRBJ2-7; 10 bases are a match to TRBD2. The CDR3 has 15 amino acids. Germline V lookup: CDR1 SGHRS, CDR2 YFSETQ. Germline trimming cut 5 bases from V and 0 bases from J; bases unmatched to any gene: 5. The CDR3 sequence: CASRTSGLSSYEQYF. The DNA for the CDR3 is TGCGCCAGCAGGACTAGCGGGCTCAGCTCCTACGAGCAGTACTTC.

This rearrangement joins TRBV2 to TRBJ1-5; 10 bases match TRBD1. The CDR3 runs 14 residues. Germline values: CDR1 SNHLY, CDR2 FYNNEI. The V segment lost 8 bases and the J segment 4 bases; nucleotides outside the gene matches: 5. For the CDR3, the DNA is TGTGCCAGCGGACAGGGGGGCCTTAATCAGCCCCAGCATTTT. The encoded protein is CASGQGGLNQPQHF.

For this clone: An end of the junction does not agree with germline; a read error may underlie this. V gene TRBV7-7 combines with J gene TRBJ2-7; possible D gene TRBD2, 6 bases. Germline V gives CDR1 SSHAT, CDR2 FNYEAQ (reference sequence). The CDR3 loop spans 13 amino acids. In DNA form, the CDR3 reads TGTGCTAGCAGCTTAGCGGACTCCAGCGAGCAGTACTTC. It specifies CASSLADSSEQYF.

This clone was observed a few times. This sequence joins TRBV6-5 and TRBJ1-1; the match to TRBD1 covers 9 bases. J was trimmed by 5 bases and V by 2 bases; bases with no gene match: 6. CDR3 length: 15 amino acids. In germline, CDR1 is MNHEY, CDR2 SVGAGI. The CDR3 bases are TGTGCCAGCAGTTACCAGGGGACAGGGAAGACTGAAGCTTTCTTT. Translation gives CASSYQGTGKTEAFF.

The chain links TRBV7-6 to TRBJ1-5; D is ambiguous. This CDR3 is 13 amino acids long. Trimming removed 3 bases from V and 5 bases from J, with 8 bases in between. CDR1 and CDR2 from the germline V gene are SGHVS and FNYEAQ. CDR3 residues: CASSLVGDQPQHF. The CDR3 DNA follows: TGTGCCAGCAGCTTGGTGGGAGATCAGCCCCAGCATTTT. The full variable domain, completed using reference TRBV7-6 and TRBJ1-5, is GAGVSQSPRYKVTKRGQDVALRCDPISGHVSLYWYRQALGQGPEFLTYFNYEAQQDKSGLPNDRFSAERPEGSISTLTIQRTEQRDSAMYRCASSLVGDQPQHFGDGTRLSIL.

The chain joins TRBV2 to TRBJ2-7; D is undetermined. Germline CDR1 reads SNHLY; CDR2 reads FYNNEI. Trimming took 8 bases from V and 3 from J, leaving 8 bases between them. This CDR3 contains 11 residues. Here the CDR3 DNA reads TGTGCCAGCGCGGTGGGCTACGAGCAGTACTTC. Its translation is CASAVGYEQYF.

The gene calls are TRBV29-1 and TRBJ2-1, with no clear D. V lost 4 bases, J lost 8 bases, and 15 bases lay in between. Germline loops: CDR1 SQVTM, CDR2 ANQGSEA. The CDR3 is 13 amino acids. CDR3: CSVAAWRIHEQFF. For the CDR3, the DNA is TGCAGCGTTGCTGCCTGGCGGATCCATGAGCAGTTCTTC.

This sequence joins TRBV2 and TRBJ1-2; D may be TRBD1 (5 bases). The CDR3 has 14 amino acids. Looked up from germline, CDR1 is SNHLY and CDR2 is FYNNEI. V shed 4 bases and J shed 3 bases, with 12 bases lying between them. The CDR3 nucleotides read TGTGCCAGCAGTGGTTTTGTACAGGACTATGGCTACACCTTC. Residues: CASSGFVQDYGYTF.

The chain recombines TRBV23-1 with TRBJ2-5; 12 bases are a match to TRBD1. Near its end, the DNA agrees better with TRBJ2-7, so the J call may be wrong. TRBV23-1 is an ORF; its function is uncertain. CDR3 size: 17 residues. CDR3 nucleotide sequence: TGCGCCAGCAGTCAACCAAGGGGACAGGGGGCCTCCTACGAGCAGTACTTC. Translated: CASSQPRGQGASYEQYF.

The chain is built from TRBV3-1 (or the pseudogene TRBV3-2) and TRBJ2-7; D perhaps matches TRBD2 (5 bases). Trimming pared 1 base from V and 0 bases from J, leaving 13 bases between. The CDR3 is 16 residues long. Germline V gene data show CDR1 as LGHDT and CDR2 as YNNKEL (reference sequence). The CDR3 reads CASSQGPPRDSYEQYF. The CDR3 DNA sequence: TGTGCCAGCAGCCAAGGTCCACCACGGGACTCCTACGAGCAGTACTTC.

The V and J genes are TRBV10-1 and TRBJ2-1; possible D gene TRBD2, 6 bases. The CDR3 is made up of 14 amino acids. Trimming stripped 5 bases from V and 3 bases from J, with 11 bases between. Germline values: CDR1 WNHNN, CDR2 SYGVQD (reference sequence). CDR3 coding DNA: TGCGCCAGCAGTTTGCGGAGGGACTACAATGAGCAGTTCTTC. This gives the protein CASSLRRDYNEQFF.

V and J are TRBV28 and TRBJ2-7; 8 bases are a match to TRBD1. V dropped 7 bases and J dropped 5; count of bases not matched to a gene: 7. The germline CDR1 and CDR2 sequences are MDHEN and SYDVKM. The CDR3 loop spans 13 amino acids. The CDR3, as DNA: TGTGCCAGCACGAGGACAGGGAGCGACGAGCAGTACTTC. This translates into CASTRTGSDEQYF. Using reference TRBV28 and TRBJ2-7 for the parts outside the CDR3, the full variable domain is DVKVTQSSRYLVKRTGEKVFLECVQDMDHENMFWYRQDPGLGLRLIYFSYDVKMKEKGDIPEGYSVSREKKERFSLILESASTNQTSMYLCASTRTGSDEQYFGPGTRLTVT.